This T cell receptor beta chain is drawn from a study of cytomegalovirus exposure and HLA in healthy donors. A remark on this clone: Its antigen is currently unknown.

Study-level findings and limits: Earlier results showed most TCR beta V segments being productive about 87% or about 30% of the time.

Researchers ran the PCR with 60 Vbeta and 13 Jbeta primers. The table came from immunoSEQ multiplex PCR; TCRdb's copy has only in-frame clones and leaves some out. The sample yields around 120,000 clones, around three quarters seen once. CDR3 size: 17 residues. The germline gives CDR1 SGDLS, CDR2 YYNGEE. The J segment lost 2 bases and the V segment lost 1 base, leaving 9 bases of the junction unmatched. Input material: PBMCs. This TCR came from a woman aged 45-65 years in good health and CMV-seronegative. This chain joins TRBV9 and TRBJ1-5; 7 bases are shared with TRBD1. This CDR3 reads CASSVLQGQEGNQPQHF. In DNA, the CDR3 is TGTGCCAGCAGCGTACTCCAAGGACAGGAGGGCAATCAGCCCCAGCATTTT. Using reference TRBV9 and TRBJ1-5 for the parts outside the CDR3, the full variable domain is DSGVTQTPKHLITATGQRVTLRCSPRSGDLSVYWYQQSLDQGLQFLIQYYNGEERAKGNILERFSAQQFPDLHSELNLSSLELGDSALYFCASSVLQGQEGNQPQHFGDGTRLSIL.